One sample yielded the 8 T cell receptor beta chains listed below, sequenced in a study of T cell responses to AZD1222 COVID-19 vaccine. Some clones are missing from TCRdb's copy, which holds only in-frame ones; the method was immunoSEQ multiplex PCR. Of 110,000 to 150,000 clones listed, 92% are singletons. The sequenced sample was peripheral blood, obtained on day 0 of AZD1222 vaccination. The source of these receptors is an adult in good health.

The chain links TRBV5-4 to TRBJ2-7; 7 positions agree with TRBD2. Germline assignment: CDR1 SGHNT and CDR2 YYREEE (reference sequence). CDR3 length: 15 residues. V lost 2 bases and J lost 3; bases outside the gene matches: 8. In DNA form, the CDR3 reads TGTGCCAGCAGCTTAGGCGGGAGCGGGGTCTACGAGCAGTACTTC. Its protein is CASSLGGSGVYEQYF.

This clone was seen only a few times. The chain carries TRBV2 and TRBJ1-5; TRBD1 matches at 9 bases. The germline gives CDR1 SNHLY, CDR2 FYNNEI. The CDR3 has 17 residues. Losses at the gene ends were 4 bases for V and 4 bases for J; bases not matched to a gene: 11. Here the CDR3 DNA reads TGTGCCAGCAGTGGCGCCGGGACAGGGAAAATAAATCAGCCCCAGCATTTT. This sequence encodes CASSGAGTGKINQPQHF.

The chain joins TRBV19 to TRBJ1-5, with 8 bases matching TRBD1. This CDR3 contains 15 residues. Germline CDR1 LNHDA, CDR2 SQIVND (reference sequence). V trimming: 6 bases; J trimming: 1 base; junction bases outside the gene matches: 5. CDR3 residues: CASRQTGVSNQPQHF. The CDR3 coding sequence is TGTGCCAGTAGACAGACAGGGGTAAGCAATCAGCCCCAGCATTTT.

The CDR3 loop is CASKGLTYNEQFF. The CDR3 nucleotides are TGTGCCAGCAAGGGACTAACGTACAATGAGCAGTTCTTC. The V gene is TRBV2, the J gene TRBJ2-1, with 7 nucleotides matching TRBD2. The CDR3 is 13 residues long. Per the germline V gene, CDR1 is SNHLY and CDR2 is FYNNEI. After removal of 7 bases from V and 4 bases from J, the junction contained 4 bases not matched to a gene.

The chain employs TRBV19 and TRBJ1-2; D is perhaps TRBD1 (5 bases). Trimming pared 3 bases from V and 5 bases from J, leaving 10 bases between. The CDR3 totals 13 residues. Germline V gene sequence: CDR1 LNHDA, CDR2 SQIVND (reference sequence). CDR3 DNA: TGTGCCAGTAGTATGGCCGGGACTTATGGCTACACCTTC. This sequence encodes CASSMAGTYGYTF.

This clone was detected a few times. The rearrangement links TRBV2 to TRBJ1-4; D gene uncertain. Trimming took off 7 bases at V and 5 bases at J, with 14 bases between the two ends. Germline loops: CDR1 SNHLY, CDR2 FYNNEI. The CDR3 has 14 amino acids. CDR3 in amino acids: CASNGEWRNEKLFF. Here the CDR3 DNA reads TGTGCCAGCAATGGTGAATGGCGAAATGAAAAACTGTTTTTT.

DNA of the CDR3: TGTGCCAGCAGCCGGACTAGCGGGGTGGGCCGGTATTTT. As protein: CASSRTSGVGRYF. This chain joins TRBV6-2 or TRBV6-3 and TRBJ2-3; 12 bases are a match to TRBD2. This CDR3 has 13 amino acids. V was clipped by 6 bases and J by 14 bases; unmatched bases: 9. Germline CDR1 reads MNHEY; CDR2 reads SVGEGT.

This clone showed up just once. The V and J genes are TRBV29-1 and TRBJ1-1; D may be TRBD1 (5 bases). Trimming removed 7 bases from V and 1 base from J, with 13 bases in between. The length of the CDR3 is 13 residues. CDR1 and CDR2 (germline): SQVTM, ANQGSEA. Here the CDR3 DNA reads TGCAGCGCCCGCGGGACCTCGAACACTGAAGCTTTCTTT. As protein: CSARGTSNTEAFF.